This entry features one T cell receptor beta chain sequence. Its antigen is unidentified. The data stem from a study of vaccination and CD4 T cells after COVID-19. In the study overall: The convalescent population consisted of six males and four females, two of whom were of Hispanic ethnicity. Post-vaccine specimens were obtained a median 72 days after dose two (range 14 to 241). Stimulation used overlapping spike peptides from SARS-CoV-2, HCoV-NL63, HCoV-OC43 and HCoV-229E.

Stated treatment: approximately nine-day PBMC culture with coronavirus spike peptide pools or control peptides (ViraFEST assay). It was on days 3 and 7 that half the medium was replaced with fresh IL-2 medium. Sequence data for DNA of cultured CD4+ T cells were generated by the Oncomine TCR Beta short-read assay. Each CDR3 protein gets one entry after TCRdb re-called the PCR reads with MiXCR. The table records about 25,000 distinct CDR3 sequences, about 52% of them present only once. The CDR3 runs 13 residues. Per the germline V gene, CDR1 is MNHEY and CDR2 is SMNVEV (reference sequence). V shed 6 bases and J shed 4 bases, with 12 bases lying between them.

Sequencing used CD4+ T cells from blood, cultured in vitro. The origin of this receptor is a human donor who had recovered from COVID-19. This chain uses TRBV27 with TRBJ1-1, with a tentative D call TRBD1 (5 bases). The CDR3 DNA sequence: TGTGCCAGCAGGGCCCTGGGGCGCACTGAAGCTTTCTTT. Its translation is CASRALGRTEAFF.